The next 3 T cell receptor beta chains were all read from a single sample in a study of blood T cells in healthy people across ages. A sample-barcoded 5' primer and a J-beta primer mix were used in a second PCR of roughly 7 to 11 cycles. Using its own MiXCR run on the 5' RACE reads, TCRdb lists one record per CDR3 protein. The repertoire has about 680,000 distinct CDR3 sequences, around half of them found once; the top ten carry 30% to 40%. The specimen was blood. Every receptor here comes from an older woman in good health.

V is TRBV20-1 and J is TRBJ1-1; no clear D gene. In germline, CDR1 is DFQATT, CDR2 SNEGSKA (reference sequence). CDR3 size: 14 residues. V was cut by 6 bases and J by 3 bases, with 17 bases left in between. The CDR3 coding sequence is TGCAGTGCGATAAACGTGGGGAGGGACACTGAAGCTTTCTTT. Its translation: CSAINVGRDTEAFF.

The chain recombines TRBV28 with TRBJ2-5; 16 bases match TRBD2. With the DNA end fitting TRBJ2-7 better, the J assignment may be wrong. The CDR3 is made up of 17 amino acids. Germline V gene data show CDR1 as MDHEN and CDR2 as SYDVKM. DNA of the CDR3: TGTGCCAGCAGGGGGGGACTAGCGGGAGGGGTAAGTTACGAGCAGTACTTC. Protein: CASRGGLAGGVSYEQYF.

There are a few counts of this clonotype. This chain links TRBV7-6 with TRBJ2-3; TRBD1 might be the D (6 bases). The V and J ends lost 3 bases and 2 bases respectively, with 9 bases between them. The length of the CDR3 is 14 residues. From germline, CDR1 is SGHVS and CDR2 FNYEAQ. The CDR3, as DNA: TGTGCCAGCAGCTTGGACAGCGTCACAGATACGCAGTATTTT. Translated, it gives CASSLDSVTDTQYF.